This is a list of T cell receptor beta chains from one sample in a study of sequential checkpoint blockade in melanoma. Only in-frame clones appear in the TCRdb table, and some are missing; sequencing was by immunoSEQ multiplex PCR. This table has roughly 13,000 clones, less than 70% appearing once. The sample here was CD8+ T cells sorted from blood (inferred from file names), taken from a patient given nivolumab and ipilimumab in sequence. These receptors were taken from a human donor with melanoma. CDR3s leave out the opening cysteine and the closing phenylalanine or tryptophan. Fields, in order: V gene, clone size, J gene, CDR3 protein. Clone size is shown for a subset of rows, as once, few, many or a class of expanded clone.

TRBV27	NA	TRBJ2-3	ASSPYAGLAGTDTQY
TRBV28	NA	NA	ASTKERGEPYEQY
TRBV12-5	NA	TRBJ1-1	ASGIPQGGELEAF
TRBV7-9	NA	TRBJ2-1	ASSLELDEQF
TRBV4-3	few	TRBJ1-2	ASSQDSAGAGYGYT
TRBV7-6	NA	TRBJ1-2	ASSLQGGYGYT
TRBV27	NA	TRBJ1-2	ASSLGGAANYGYT
TRBV30	once	TRBJ1-1	AWSAWGSTPGHLMNTEAF
TRBV4-1	NA	TRBJ2-7	ASSQVTGSSYEQY
TRBV7-6	NA	TRBJ1-2	ASSPGQSSPSYGYT
TRBV25-1	NA	TRBJ2-3	AQNDPSTDTQY
TRBV6-1	few	TRBJ2-7	ASRRVVYEQY
TRBV9	NA	TRBJ1-2	ASSAQGNYGYT
TRBV11-2	NA	TRBJ2-3	ASSLRVSDTQY
TRBV7-9	NA	TRBJ2-1	ASSPPDWTGVNEQF
TRBV6-1	NA	TRBJ2-5	ASSELAGGPQETQY
TRBV9	NA	TRBJ2-7	ASSVARGSYEQY
TRBV29-1	NA	TRBJ2-3	SVSGLVEEDTQY
TRBV2	NA	TRBJ2-1	ASSEAREDMYYNEQF
TRBV27	once	TRBJ2-4	ASRRVAGGPDKNIQY
TRBV4-1	NA	TRBJ2-7	ASSQVTSGTYEQY
TRBV6-5	NA	TRBJ2-7	ASSYLQGYEQY
TRBV4-3	NA	TRBJ1-1	ASSQVQGANTEAF
TRBV5-1	once	TRBJ2-4	ASRVGPDGGAKNIQY
TRBV9	NA	TRBJ1-4	ASSPPGAFNEKLF
TRBV5-1	NA	TRBJ2-7	ASSSTGLPSYEQY
TRBV29-1	NA	TRBJ1-3	SVEDPDRYENTIY
TRBV13	NA	TRBJ1-2	ASSSLQGAFGYT
TRBV4-3	NA	TRBJ2-7	ASSQDRDQGWGFGSYEQY
TRBV6-6	NA	TRBJ2-3	ASSGLAGLTDTQY
TRBV2	NA	TRBJ1-1	ASTRLWNTEAF
TRBV4-1	few	TRBJ2-1	ASSQVFGTGYNEQF
TRBV6-1	NA	TRBJ2-7	ASRGQGASYEQY
TRBV27	once	TRBJ2-2	ATSDRGHGELF
TRBV28	few	TRBJ2-5	ASRLAGAYQETQY
TRBV7-9	medium-sized	TRBJ2-3	ASSFLAGTQY
TRBV28	NA	TRBJ1-5	ASSDRANQPQH
TRBV7-9	NA	TRBJ2-7	ASSPRDRGSYEQY
TRBV11-1	NA	TRBJ2-7	ASSLGTASSYEQY
TRBV4-3	NA	TRBJ1-1	ASSLRGYTEAF
TRBV27	NA	TRBJ1-4	ASSAGQAATNEKLF
TRBV4-3	NA	TRBJ1-5	ASSRGTGDQPQH
TRBV4-3	NA	TRBJ1-2	ASSPQRVWLDGYT
TRBV13	NA	TRBJ1-1	ASSLQGQEAF
TRBV5-6	few	TRBJ1-1	ASTPPFGHSNTEAF
TRBV28	NA	TRBJ1-6	ASSSQGYNSPLH
TRBV27	NA	TRBJ1-1	ASSRVTSLMNTEAF
TRBV7-6	NA	TRBJ2-2	ASSLFSGGANTGELF
TRBV13	once	TRBJ2-5	ASSVIGGGETQY
TRBV28	few	TRBJ2-1	ASSWGGGGYEQF
TRBV5-8	NA	TRBJ2-2	ASSSLSEGFSGELF
TRBV5-5	NA	TRBJ2-7	ASSLAGNEQY
TRBV6-6	NA	TRBJ2-1	ASSYPTGNSYNEQF
TRBV4-1	NA	TRBJ2-1	ASSQWGTGAGEQF
TRBV19	NA	TRBJ1-5	ASSSRDSFNQPQH
TRBV19	NA	TRBJ2-3	ASSILAGRTDTQY
TRBV7-3	NA	TRBJ2-1	ASREEGSYNEQF
TRBV29-1	few	TRBJ2-1	SVEDSRSSYNEQF
TRBV27	NA	TRBJ2-7	ASSFASGYEQY
TRBV7-9	NA	TRBJ2-2	ASSQSTGLLAGGAQLF